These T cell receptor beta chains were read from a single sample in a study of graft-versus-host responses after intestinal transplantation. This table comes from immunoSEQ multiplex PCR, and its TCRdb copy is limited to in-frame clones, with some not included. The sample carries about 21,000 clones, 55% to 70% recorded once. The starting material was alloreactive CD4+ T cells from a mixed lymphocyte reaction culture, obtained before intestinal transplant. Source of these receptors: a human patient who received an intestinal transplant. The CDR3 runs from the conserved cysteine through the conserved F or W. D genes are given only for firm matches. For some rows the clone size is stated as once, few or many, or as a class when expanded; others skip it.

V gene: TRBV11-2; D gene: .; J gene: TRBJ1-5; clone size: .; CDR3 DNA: TGTGCCAGCAGCTTAATGGCAGGGCCCCAGCATTTT; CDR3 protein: CASSLMAGPQHF
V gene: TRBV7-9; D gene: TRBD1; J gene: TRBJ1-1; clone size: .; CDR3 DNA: TGTGCCAGCAGCTTAGCCGGGACAGGGAGCACTGAAGCTTTCTTT; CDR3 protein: CASSLAGTGSTEAFF
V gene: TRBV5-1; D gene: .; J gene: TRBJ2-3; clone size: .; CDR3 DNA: TGCGCCAGCAGCTCGGGGAGGAGCACAGGCACAGATACGCAGTATTTT; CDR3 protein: CASSSGRSTGTDTQYF
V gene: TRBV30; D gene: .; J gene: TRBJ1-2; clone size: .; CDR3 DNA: TGTGCCTGGAGTGTAGGGAGTGGCTACACCTTC; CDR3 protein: CAWSVGSGYTF
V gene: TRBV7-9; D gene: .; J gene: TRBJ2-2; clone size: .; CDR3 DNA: TGTGCCAGCAGCTACCGAACACCCAACACAGGGACCGGGGAGCTGTTTTTT; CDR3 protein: CASSYRTPNTGTGELFF
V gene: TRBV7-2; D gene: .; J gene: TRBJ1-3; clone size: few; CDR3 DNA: TGTGCCAGCAGCTTTTCCGGGGACTCTGGAAACACCATATATTTT; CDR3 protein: CASSFSGDSGNTIYF
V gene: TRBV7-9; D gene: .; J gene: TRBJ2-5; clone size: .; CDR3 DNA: TGTGCCAGCAGCCCGAAAGCCGGTTGGCAAGAGACCCAGTACTTC; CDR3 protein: CASSPKAGWQETQYF
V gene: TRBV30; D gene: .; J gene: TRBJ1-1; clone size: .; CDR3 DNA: TGTGCCTGGAGTTCCCAGGGCGGTCGCGCTGAAGCTTTCTTT; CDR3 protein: CAWSSQGGRAEAFF
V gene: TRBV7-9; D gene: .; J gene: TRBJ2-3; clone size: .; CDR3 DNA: TGTGCCAGCAGCTTCGAACAGGCTAGAGATACGCAGTATTTT; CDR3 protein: CASSFEQARDTQYF
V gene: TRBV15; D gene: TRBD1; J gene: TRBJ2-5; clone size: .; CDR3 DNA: TGTGCCACCAGCACCGGCGGGACAGGGCCGCAAGAGACCCAGTACTTC; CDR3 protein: CATSTGGTGPQETQYF
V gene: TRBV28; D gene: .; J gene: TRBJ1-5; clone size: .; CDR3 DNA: TGTGCCAGCAGTTTAGTGGCAAATCAGCCCCAGCATTTT; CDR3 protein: CASSLVANQPQHF
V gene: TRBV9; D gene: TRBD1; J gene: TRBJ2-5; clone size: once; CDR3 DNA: TGTGCCAGCAGCGTGAATCCTGGGACAGTTCAAGGGACCCAGTACTTC; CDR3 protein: CASSVNPGTVQGTQYF
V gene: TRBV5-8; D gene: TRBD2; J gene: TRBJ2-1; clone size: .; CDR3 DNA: TGTGCCAGCGCTTCCTCGGGACTAGCGGGAGGGCCACGGAATGAGCAGTTCTTC; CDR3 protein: CASASSGLAGGPRNEQFF
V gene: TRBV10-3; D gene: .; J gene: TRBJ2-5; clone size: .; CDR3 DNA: TGTGCCATCAGTCCCAACAGGGTTGAAGAGACCCAGTACTTC; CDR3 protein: CAISPNRVEETQYF
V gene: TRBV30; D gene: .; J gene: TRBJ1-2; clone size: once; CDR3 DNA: TGTGCCTGGAGTCGCCTAGCTTGGGAGACCTATGGCTACACCTTC; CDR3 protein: CAWSRLAWETYGYTF
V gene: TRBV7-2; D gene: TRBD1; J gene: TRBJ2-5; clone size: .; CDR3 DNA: TGTGCCAGCAGCTTTTTTCCAGGGGGCGGAGAGACCCAGTACTTC; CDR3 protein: CASSFFPGGGETQYF
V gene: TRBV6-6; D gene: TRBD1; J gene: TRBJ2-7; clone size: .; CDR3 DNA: TGTGCCAGCAGGCTCATAGGACAGGGGACCTCCGAGCAGTACTTC; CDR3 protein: CASRLIGQGTSEQYF
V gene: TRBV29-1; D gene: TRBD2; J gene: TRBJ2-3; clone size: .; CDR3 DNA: TGCAGCAGTAGCGGGAGTATGGGATCCATCACAGATACGCAGTATTTT; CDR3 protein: CSSSGSMGSITDTQYF
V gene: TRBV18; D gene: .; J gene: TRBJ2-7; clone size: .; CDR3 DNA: TGTGCCAGCTCACCACCAGGACAAGGTTCGTACGAGCAGTACTTC; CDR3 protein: CASSPPGQGSYEQYF
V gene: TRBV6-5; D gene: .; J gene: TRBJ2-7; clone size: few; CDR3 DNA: TGTGCCAGCAGTTACTGGAGGGCGGGCGAGCAGTACTTC; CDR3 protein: CASSYWRAGEQYF
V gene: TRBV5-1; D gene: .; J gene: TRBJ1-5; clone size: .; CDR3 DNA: TGCGCCAGCAGCTTGGAGAGGAATCAGCCCCAGCATTTT; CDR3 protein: CASSLERNQPQHF
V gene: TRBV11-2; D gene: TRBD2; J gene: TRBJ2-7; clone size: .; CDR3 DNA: TGTGCCAGCAGCTTATGGACTAGCGGGAGGGACTCCTACGAGCAGTACTTC; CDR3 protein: CASSLWTSGRDSYEQYF
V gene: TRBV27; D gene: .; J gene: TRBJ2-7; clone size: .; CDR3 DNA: TGTGCCAGCAGTCCCGATTTAGCGAGGTCCTCCTACTACGAGCAGTACTTC; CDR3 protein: CASSPDLARSSYYEQYF
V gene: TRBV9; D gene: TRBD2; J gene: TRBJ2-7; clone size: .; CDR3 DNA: TGTGCCAGCAGCCCGCGGGGGGGACTAGGCGAGCAGTACTTC; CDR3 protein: CASSPRGGLGEQYF
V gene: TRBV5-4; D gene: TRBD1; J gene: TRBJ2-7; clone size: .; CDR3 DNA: TGTGCCAGCAGCAGGGACAGGCCATCCTACGAGCAGTACTTC; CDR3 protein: CASSRDRPSYEQYF
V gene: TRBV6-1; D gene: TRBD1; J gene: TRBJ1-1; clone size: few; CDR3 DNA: TGTGCCAGCAGTGTCCTCACAGGGGGGACTGAAGCTTTCTTT; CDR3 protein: CASSVLTGGTEAFF
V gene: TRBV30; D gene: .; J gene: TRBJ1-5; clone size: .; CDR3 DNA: TGTGCCTGGAGTGCCTCAGGGTCGGGTGGACAGCCCCAGCATTTT; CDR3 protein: CAWSASGSGGQPQHF
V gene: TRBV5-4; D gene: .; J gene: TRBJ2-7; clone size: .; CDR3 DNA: TGTGCCAGCAGCCATCTACGGGGATACGAGCAGTACTTC; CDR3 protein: CASSHLRGYEQYF
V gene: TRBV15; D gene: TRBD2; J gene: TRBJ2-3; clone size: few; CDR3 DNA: TGTGCCACCAGCACCAGGACTAGCGGGAGCGCAGATACGCAGTATTTT; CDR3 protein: CATSTRTSGSADTQYF
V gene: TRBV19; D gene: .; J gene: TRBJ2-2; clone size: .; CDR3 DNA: TGTGCCAGTAGGGCGGGGGGGGAGCTGTTTTTT; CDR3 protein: CASRAGGELFF
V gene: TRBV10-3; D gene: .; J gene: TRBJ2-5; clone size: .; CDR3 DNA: TGTGCCACTGGAACGGGGGATCAAGAGACCCAGTACTTC; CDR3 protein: CATGTGDQETQYF
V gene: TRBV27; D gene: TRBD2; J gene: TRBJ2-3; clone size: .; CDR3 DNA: TGTGCCAGCAGCTGGCTGGGCGGGGGGGGGACAGATACGCAGTATTTT; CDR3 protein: CASSWLGGGGTDTQYF
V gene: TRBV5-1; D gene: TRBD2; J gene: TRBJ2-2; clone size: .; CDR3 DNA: TGCGCCAGCAGCTCCCTGACGGGGGGGGGCGCAGTATACACCGGGGAGCTGTTTTTT; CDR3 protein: CASSSLTGGGAVYTGELFF
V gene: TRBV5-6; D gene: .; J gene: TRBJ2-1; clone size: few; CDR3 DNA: TGTGCCAGCAGCTTGAACAGTCGCTCCTACAATGAGCAGTTCTTC; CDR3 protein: CASSLNSRSYNEQFF
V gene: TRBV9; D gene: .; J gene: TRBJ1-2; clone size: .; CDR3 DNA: TGTGCCAGCAGCGTAGGACAGCTAAACTTCAGGGGCTACACCTTC; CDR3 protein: CASSVGQLNFRGYTF
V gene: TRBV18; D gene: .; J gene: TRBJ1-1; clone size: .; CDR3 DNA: TGTGCCAGCTCGGTGGCAGGGATCACTGAAGCTTTCTTT; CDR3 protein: CASSVAGITEAFF
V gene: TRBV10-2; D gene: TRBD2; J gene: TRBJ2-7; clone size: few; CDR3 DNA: TGCGCCAGCAGAAGACTAGCGCCTACCTGGTACGAGCAGTACTTC; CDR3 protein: CASRRLAPTWYEQYF
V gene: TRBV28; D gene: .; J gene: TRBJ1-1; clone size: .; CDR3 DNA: TGTGCCAGCAGTTTATGGGGCCTCATGAACACTGAAGCTTTCTTT; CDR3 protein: CASSLWGLMNTEAFF
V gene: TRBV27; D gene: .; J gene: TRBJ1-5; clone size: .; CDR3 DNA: TGTGCCAGCAGTTTATCGGGAGTGGGGAATCAGCCCCAGCATTTT; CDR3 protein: CASSLSGVGNQPQHF
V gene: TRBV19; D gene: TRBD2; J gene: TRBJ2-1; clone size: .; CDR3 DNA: TGTGCCAGTGGGGAGGGAAATGAGCAGTTCTTC; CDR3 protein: CASGEGNEQFF
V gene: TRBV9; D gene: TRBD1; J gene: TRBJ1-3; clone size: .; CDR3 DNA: TGTGCCAGCAGCGTAGAGGGGGCCATCGGAAACACCATATATTTT; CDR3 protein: CASSVEGAIGNTIYF
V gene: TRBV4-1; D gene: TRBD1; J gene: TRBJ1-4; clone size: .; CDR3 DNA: TGCGCCAGCAGCCAATGGACAGGGATAAATGAAAAACTGTTTTTT; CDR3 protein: CASSQWTGINEKLFF
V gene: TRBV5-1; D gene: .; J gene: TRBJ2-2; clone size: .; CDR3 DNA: TGCGCCAGCACGGCGACAGTCGCGAACACCGGGGAGCTGTTTTTT; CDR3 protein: CASTATVANTGELFF
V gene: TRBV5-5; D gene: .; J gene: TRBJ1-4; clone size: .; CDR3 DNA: TGTGCCAGCAGCCGGGGGGATGCGGCAACTAATGAAAAACTGTTTTTT; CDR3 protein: CASSRGDAATNEKLFF
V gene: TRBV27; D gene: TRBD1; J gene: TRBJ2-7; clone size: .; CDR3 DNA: TGTGCCAGCAGATCACAGGGGAGTACCTACGAGCAGTACTTC; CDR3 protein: CASRSQGSTYEQYF
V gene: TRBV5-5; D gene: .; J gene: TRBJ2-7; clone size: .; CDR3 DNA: TGTGCCAGCAGCTTGGGGGCCCTGGCGGGATTCTACGAGCAGTACTTC; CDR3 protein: CASSLGALAGFYEQYF
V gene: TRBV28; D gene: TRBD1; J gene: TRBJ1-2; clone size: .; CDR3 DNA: TGTGCCAGCAGTTCCACGCCAGGGGGCCTGACCTATGGCTACACCTTC; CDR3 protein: CASSSTPGGLTYGYTF
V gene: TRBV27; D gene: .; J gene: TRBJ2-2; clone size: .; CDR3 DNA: TGTGCCAGCAGTCCACGACTAGAGGGCACCGGGGAGCTGTTTTTT; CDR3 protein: CASSPRLEGTGELFF
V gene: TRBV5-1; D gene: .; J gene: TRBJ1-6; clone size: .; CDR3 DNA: TGCGCCAGCAGCTTGACAGGAGATAATTCACCCCTCCACTTT; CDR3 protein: CASSLTGDNSPLHF
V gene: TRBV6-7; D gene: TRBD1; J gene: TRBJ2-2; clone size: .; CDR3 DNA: TGTGCCAGCAGTTACAGGACAGGGGGCGTCGCCGGGGAGCTGTTTTTT; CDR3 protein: CASSYRTGGVAGELFF
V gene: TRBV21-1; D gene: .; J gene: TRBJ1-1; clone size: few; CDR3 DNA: TGTGCCAGCAGCAAAGCAAGGGACAGGGGAATCACTGAAGCTTTCTTT; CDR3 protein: CASSKARDRGITEAFF
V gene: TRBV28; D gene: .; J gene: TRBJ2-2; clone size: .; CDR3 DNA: TGTGCCAGCAGCTCGAACACCGGGGAGCTGTTTTTT; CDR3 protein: CASSSNTGELFF
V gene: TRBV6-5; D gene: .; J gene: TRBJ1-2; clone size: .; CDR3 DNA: TGTGCCAGCAGTTTCGGGGAACACTATGGCTACACCTTC; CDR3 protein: CASSFGEHYGYTF
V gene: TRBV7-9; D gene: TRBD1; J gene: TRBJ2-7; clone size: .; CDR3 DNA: TGTGCCAGCAGCTTAGAGGGACAGCCTTTCTACGAGCAGTACTTC; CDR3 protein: CASSLEGQPFYEQYF
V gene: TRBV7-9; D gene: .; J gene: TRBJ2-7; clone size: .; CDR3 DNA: TGTGCCAGCAGCTTAGTTTCAGGACTGTTCCAAGAGCAGTACTTC; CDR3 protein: CASSLVSGLFQEQYF
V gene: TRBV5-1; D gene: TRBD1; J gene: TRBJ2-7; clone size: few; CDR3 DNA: TGCGCCAGCAGCCCGTTGGACAGGCCTTCCTACGAGCAGTACTTC; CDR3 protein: CASSPLDRPSYEQYF
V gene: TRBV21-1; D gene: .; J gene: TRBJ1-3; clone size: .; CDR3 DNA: TGTGCCAGCACCTCCCCAGCCCCGGACAGCGTCTCTGGAAACACCATATATTTT; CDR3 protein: CASTSPAPDSVSGNTIYF
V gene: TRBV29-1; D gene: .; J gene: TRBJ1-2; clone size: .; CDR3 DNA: TGCAGCGTTCTTGGGAGCTATGGCTACACCTTC; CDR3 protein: CSVLGSYGYTF
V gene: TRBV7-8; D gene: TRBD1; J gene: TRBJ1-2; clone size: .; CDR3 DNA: TGTGCCAGCAGCAAGACAGGGTCTGATGGCTACACCTTC; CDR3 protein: CASSKTGSDGYTF